The clone carrying this TCR beta chain was found a few times. Trimming took 0 bases from V and 4 from J, leaving 11 bases between them. The CDR3 loop spans 15 amino acids. Per germline, CDR1 SGHVS and CDR2 FQNEAQ. One entry per CDR3 protein results from TCRdb running MiXCR on the 5' RACE reads. The sample includes over 300,000 distinct CDR3 sequences, around a fifth of them seen just once. The data originate from a study of T-cell memory formation after mild COVID-19. As for the study in general: Most TCR clusters belonged to a single donor.

V gene TRBV7-8 combines with J gene TRBJ2-3, with D unclear. Sequencing was performed on PBMCs or a T cell subset sorted from them (not recorded which). The clonotype was recovered from a man aged 18 to 30 who had mild COVID-19 (a few samples of this study predate the infection). Cell type and time point are not known. CDR3 nucleotides: TGTGCCAGCAGCTTAGCGTTAGGCTACCCAGATACGCAGTATTTT. It yields the protein CASSLALGYPDTQYF.